Included here is one T cell receptor beta chain sequence, with context. These data come from a study of blood T cell repertoires in COVID-19. The V gene's germline CDR1 is DFQATT and CDR2 SNEGSKA (reference sequence). Trimming took off 3 bases at V and 3 bases at J, with 9 bases between the two ends. There are 13 residues in the CDR3. Sequencing was performed with immunoSEQ multiplex PCR; in TCRdb, only in-frame clones are kept and a portion is missing. The top ten hold roughly 2% of the sample, which has about 81,000 clones, 91% seen once. Sequences were obtained from peripheral blood. The receptor comes from a woman aged 45-60 years in a cohort sampled during active COVID-19. The chain links TRBV20-1 to TRBJ1-5; D remains ambiguous. DNA of the CDR3: TGCAGTGCTAGTCAGGCCGCCAATCAGCCCCAGCATTTT. Translated, it gives CSASQAANQPQHF.